This T cell receptor (beta chain) was sequenced for a study of OX40 agonist ivuxolimab in advanced cancers. Autoimmune disease history or systemic immunosuppression led to patients being barred. From germline, CDR1 is KGHSH and CDR2 LQKENI. The CDR3 consists of 13 residues. Deletions cut 6 bases from V and 0 bases from J, with 6 bases between. Assay used: immunoSEQ multiplex PCR; TCRdb lists only in-frame clones, some missing. The table includes roughly 53,000 clones, about 90% detected once. The receptor was derived from an adult with an advanced solid tumor such as melanoma, head and neck, liver or kidney cancer. The genes are TRBV18 and TRBJ1-3; D not resolved. Sequencing was performed on CD4+ or CD8+ T cells sorted from blood, taken in a trial of the OX40 agonist ivuxolimab. The CDR3 region is CASSPNSGNTIYF. CDR3 nucleotides: TGTGCCAGCTCCCCCAACTCTGGAAACACCATATATTTT.